The 17 T cell receptor beta chains in this list originate from one sample, sequenced in a study of blood T cell repertoires in COVID-19. Assay: immunoSEQ multiplex PCR; the TCRdb copy retains only in-frame clones and omits some. The sample contains about 160,000 clones, 80% to 90% of which appear only once. Sequences were obtained from peripheral blood. The receptor source for this set is a woman between 50 and 59 years old with COVID-19, enrolled during active disease.

The genes are TRBV11-2 and TRBJ2-5; D ambiguous. The V end was cut by 0 bases, the J end by 2 bases, with 10 bases between. CDR1 and CDR2 from the germline V gene are SGHAT and FQNNGV. This CDR3 is built from 15 residues. CDR3: CASSLDYPYQETQYF. The CDR3 DNA reads as TGTGCCAGCAGCTTAGATTATCCTTATCAAGAGACCCAGTACTTC.

The chain recombines TRBV13 with TRBJ2-7; TRBD2 is a possible D gene (7 bases). The CDR3 consists of 12 residues. Germline V gene sequence: CDR1 PRHDT, CDR2 FYEKMQ (reference sequence). The ends were cut back, 3 bases at V and 5 bases at J, with 8 bases in the middle. The CDR3, as DNA: TGTGCCAGCAGCTTGGGGGGGCACGAGCAGTACTTC. It encodes CASSLGGHEQYF.

The V and J genes are TRBV3-1 (or the pseudogene TRBV3-2) and TRBJ2-7; tentative D call: TRBD1 (6 bases). The V end lost 5 bases, the J end lost 7 bases, and 12 bases lay between the germline ends. The CDR3 contains 12 residues. Germline CDR1 and CDR2: LGHDT and YNNKEL (reference sequence). Here the CDR3 reads CASSTGSWEQYF. Written as DNA, the CDR3 is TGTGCCAGCAGCACAGGGTCGTGGGAGCAGTACTTC.

The chain is built from TRBV3-1 (or the pseudogene TRBV3-2) and TRBJ1-1; D possibly corresponds to TRBD1 (5 bases). Germline V CDR1 and CDR2: LGHDT, YNNKEL (reference sequence). V lost 3 bases and J 4 bases, leaving 18 bases between the germline ends. CDR3 length equals 16 residues. Written as DNA, the CDR3 is TGTGCCAGCAGCCAGGATCTTTGGCAGGGCGGCACTGAAGCTTTCTTT. This encodes CASSQDLWQGGTEAFF.

V gene TRBV7-9 combines with J gene TRBJ2-2, with 7 bases lining up with TRBD2. CDR1 is SEHNR and CDR2 is FQNEAQ in the germline V gene (reference sequence). CDR3 size: 16 residues. The trim removed 4 bases at V and 0 bases at J, leaving 5 bases unmatched. This CDR3 is CASSSDAGANTGELFF. CDR3 DNA sequence: TGTGCCAGCAGCTCCGACGCGGGGGCGAACACCGGGGAGCTGTTTTTT.

The J gene is TRBJ1-2, the V gene TRBV5-4, with 8 bases aligning to TRBD1. This CDR3 region has 15 residues. Losses at the gene ends were 0 bases for V and 4 bases for J; bases not matched to a gene: 5. Per germline, CDR1 SGHNT and CDR2 YYREEE (reference sequence). This CDR3 is CASSLGQGFLYGYTF. The CDR3 DNA reads TGTGCCAGCAGCTTGGGACAGGGGTTCCTCTATGGCTACACCTTC.

The chain couples TRBV24-1 to TRBJ2-5; a weak D match, TRBD2 (5 bases). Trimming cost V 5 bases and J 2 bases, with 17 bases left between them. Germline V gene data show CDR1 as KGHDR and CDR2 as SFDVKD. CDR3 size: 16 residues. In DNA form, the CDR3 reads TGTGCCACCAGTGTCTCCGAGGGCCTAGCACAAGAGACCCAGTACTTC. It specifies CATSVSEGLAQETQYF.

This chain links TRBV7-9 with TRBJ2-1, with 12 nucleotides matching TRBD2. CDR3 length equals 16 residues. Germline V gene data show CDR1 as SEHNR and CDR2 as FQNEAQ (reference sequence). Trimming cost V 5 bases and J 8 bases; bases outside gene matches: 10. The CDR3 DNA follows: TGTGCCAGCAGCCGACTAGCGGGGGCCCGGGGGCATGAGCAGTTCTTC. Translating gives CASSRLAGARGHEQFF.

V and J are TRBV6-2 or TRBV6-3 and TRBJ2-7; 14 bases agree with TRBD2. This CDR3 contains 17 residues. From germline, CDR1 is MNHEY and CDR2 SVGEGT. V dropped 5 bases and J dropped 5; count of bases not matched to a gene: 11. The CDR3 coding sequence is TGTGCCAGCAGTCCCGTCGGGACTAGCGGGGGACGGAACGAGCAGTACTTC. It is translated as CASSPVGTSGGRNEQYF.

The rearrangement uses TRBV28 and TRBJ1-1; D remains ambiguous. The V end was cut by 3 bases, the J end by 1 base, with 6 bases between. The CDR3 is 13 residues long. CDR1 is MDHEN and CDR2 is SYDVKM in the germline V gene. CDR3 nucleotide sequence: TGTGCCAGCAGTTTCCCAGGGAACACTGAAGCTTTCTTT. This gives the protein CASSFPGNTEAFF.

The chain combines TRBV11-2 with TRBJ1-2; 8 nucleotides agree with TRBD1. Germline CDR1 SGHAT, CDR2 FQNNGV. CDR3 size: 14 residues. V lost 5 bases and J lost 7; bases outside the gene matches: 9. The CDR3 sequence is CASSTGQGLVGYTF. CDR3 nucleotides: TGTGCCAGCAGCACCGGACAGGGTTTAGTTGGCTACACCTTC.

The V and J genes are TRBV28 and TRBJ2-7; 7 bases line up with TRBD1. Germline V gene lookup returns CDR1 MDHEN and CDR2 SYDVKM. The CDR3 runs 14 residues. The trim removed 5 bases at V and 7 bases at J, leaving 11 bases unmatched. In DNA form, the CDR3 reads TGTGCCAGCAGTCCCCGACAGGGATCTCGAGAGCAGTACTTC. Its protein product is CASSPRQGSREQYF.

This sequence joins TRBV10-3 and TRBJ2-1, with 12 bases fitting TRBD2. Unmatched junction bases numbered 3, after V lost 3 bases and J lost 6 bases. The CDR3 sequence is 15 residues long. Germline-derived CDR1 and CDR2 are ENHRY and SYGVKD. Here the CDR3 DNA reads TGTGCCATCAGTGATTTGACTAGCGGGGGCAATGAGCAGTTCTTC. This sequence encodes CAISDLTSGGNEQFF.

V is TRBV18 and J is TRBJ1-4; the D is unclear. V was shortened by 0 bases and J by 4 bases, with 12 bases between the two germline ends. This CDR3 spans 16 amino acids. Germline V lookup: CDR1 KGHSH, CDR2 LQKENI. CDR3 protein: CASSPPDGRDNEKLFF. CDR3 DNA sequence: TGTGCCAGCTCACCACCGGACGGGCGGGATAATGAAAAACTGTTTTTT.

The chain employs TRBV12-3 or TRBV12-4 and TRBJ2-3; D is uncertain. This CDR3 comprises 11 residues. V lost 11 bases, J lost 2 bases, and 8 bases lay in between. CDR3 amino acids: CAVAATDTQYF. The CDR3 DNA sequence: TGTGCCGTCGCGGCCACAGATACGCAGTATTTT.

This chain joins TRBV7-2 and TRBJ1-3; D not resolved. Germline V gene sequence: CDR1 SGHTA, CDR2 FQGNSA. This CDR3 is built from 15 residues. Trimming removed 4 bases from V and 0 bases from J, with 10 bases in between. DNA for the CDR3: TGTGCCAGCAGCTCCGAGACTGGCTCTGGAAACACCATATATTTT. It is translated as CASSSETGSGNTIYF.

The chain uses TRBV24-1 and TRBJ1-2; no reliable D call. The V and J ends lost 1 base and 3 bases respectively, with 8 bases between them. This CDR3 comprises 14 residues. Germline values: CDR1 KGHDR, CDR2 SFDVKD. DNA of the CDR3: TGTGCCACCAGTGATTTTAGATTAGACTATGGCTACACCTTC. Translating gives CATSDFRLDYGYTF.